These 27 T cell receptor beta chains came from one sample sequenced in a study of blood T cells in healthy people across ages. Sample-barcoded 5' priming and a J-beta primer mix drove a second PCR of 7 to 11 cycles. Using its own MiXCR run on the 5' RACE reads, TCRdb lists one record per CDR3 protein. This sample has about a million distinct CDR3 sequences, with roughly 47% found just once. Specimen: blood. These receptors were obtained from a woman aged 55-70 years in good health.

V usage is TRBV4-1 and J usage is TRBJ2-3; 8 nucleotides agree with TRBD2. V dropped 3 bases and J dropped 5; count of bases not matched to a gene: 7. The CDR3 consists of 15 residues. In germline, CDR1 is MGHRA, CDR2 YSYEKL. The CDR3 sequence: CASSQIGLAVDTQYF. The CDR3 DNA reads as TGCGCCAGCAGCCAGATTGGACTAGCAGTAGATACGCAGTATTTT.

This chain links TRBV20-1 with TRBJ2-1; tentatively, D is TRBD2 (6 bases). This CDR3 contains 13 residues. CDR1 DFQATT and CDR2 SNEGSKA come from the germline V gene (reference sequence). Trimming shortened V by 3 bases and J by 6 bases, and 12 bases separated the two germline ends. For the CDR3, the DNA is TGCAGTGCTAGTACCGGGACTCTCAATGAGCAGTTCTTC. Its protein is CSASTGTLNEQFF.

The J gene is TRBJ2-1, the V gene TRBV12-3 or TRBV12-4; 8 bases align to TRBD2. The CDR3 spans 12 residues. After removal of 6 bases from V and 10 bases from J, the junction contained 5 bases not matched to a gene. Here the CDR3 reads CASRYSGKEQFF. Here the CDR3 DNA reads TGTGCCAGCAGATATAGCGGGAAAGAGCAGTTCTTC.

V gene TRBV10-1 combines with J gene TRBJ1-5; D unclear. Trimming pared 9 bases from V and 0 bases from J, leaving 12 bases between. The CDR3 is 14 amino acids. CDR1 and CDR2 from the germline V gene are WNHNN and SYGVQD (reference sequence). This chain's CDR3 is CASYGRYSNQPQHF. Written as DNA, the CDR3 is TGCGCCAGTTATGGGAGGTATAGCAATCAGCCCCAGCATTTT.

This clonotype was seen a single time. The rearrangement joins TRBV7-3 to TRBJ2-3; 11 bases match TRBD1. The V gene's germline CDR1 is SGHTA and CDR2 FQGTGA. The CDR3 spans 15 residues. Trimming removed 4 bases from V and 6 bases from J; junction bases left unmatched: 6. The CDR3: CASSWSGTGGDTQYF. In DNA form, the CDR3 reads TGTGCCAGCAGCTGGTCCGGGACAGGGGGGGATACGCAGTATTTT.

The table lists this clonotype with a few counts. This chain uses TRBV27 with TRBJ2-7, with 8 bases that match TRBD2. The germline V gene has CDR1 MNHEY and CDR2 SMNVEV (reference sequence). This CDR3 contains 14 residues. V was clipped by 6 bases and J by 3 bases; unmatched bases: 7. The CDR3 DNA follows: TGTGCCAGCAGCCCCGGGAGGGCCATCTACGAGCAGTACTTC. It is translated as CASSPGRAIYEQYF.

This clonotype was counted only a few times. The rearrangement links TRBV6-2 or TRBV6-3 to TRBJ2-7, with a weak D call TRBD1 (6 bases). Trimming removed 4 bases at V and 4 bases at J, with 17 bases between. The CDR3 is made up of 15 amino acids. Per the germline V gene, CDR1 is MNHEY and CDR2 is SVGEGT. The CDR3 coding sequence is TGTGCCAGCAGTTCCAGGGGTAGCCCACGATACGAGCAGTACTTC. It translates to CASSSRGSPRYEQYF.

This rearrangement joins TRBV15 to TRBJ2-7, with 13 bases aligning to TRBD2. Trimming took 5 bases from V and 2 from J; bases not matched to a gene: 9. Per the germline V gene, CDR1 is LNHNV and CDR2 is YYDKDF (reference sequence). CDR3 length: 17 amino acids. CDR3 coding DNA: TGTGCCACCAGCTCGAGCTACGGGACTAGCGGGACCTACGAGCAGTACTTC. Its protein product is CATSSSYGTSGTYEQYF. Based on the CDR3 plus reference TRBV15 and TRBJ2-7, the full variable domain is DAMVIQNPRYQVTQFGKPVTLSCSQTLNHNVMYWYQQKSSQAPKLLFHYYDKDFNNEADTPDNFQSRRPNTSFCFLDIRSPGLGDTAMYLCATSSSYGTSGTYEQYFGPGTRLTVT.

The table lists this clonotype with many counts. This could be a read error, since a much larger clone is one nucleotide away. CDR3 in amino acids: CASGPHLRHDVDSNQPQHF. The DNA for the CDR3 is TGTGCTAGTGGTCCCCATTTACGCCATGACGTAGATAGCAATCAGCCCCAGCATTTT. V gene TRBV12-5 combines with J gene TRBJ1-5; D uncertain. V lost 5 bases to trimming and J lost 0 bases, with 23 bases between them. The CDR3 is 19 amino acids. Germline V gives CDR1 LGHNT, CDR2 FRNRAP.

This clonotype has a handful of counts. The chain carries TRBV4-2 and TRBJ2-7; D uncertain. CDR3 length equals 15 residues. V lost 0 bases to trimming and J lost 4 bases, with 13 bases between them. Per germline, CDR1 LGHNA and CDR2 YNFKEQ. The CDR3 sequence: CASSQESGQFYEQYF. In DNA form, the CDR3 reads TGTGCCAGCAGCCAAGAGTCTGGGCAGTTTTACGAGCAGTACTTC.

The V call is TRBV7-9, the J call TRBJ2-2; tentatively, D is TRBD1 (5 bases). CDR3 length: 15 residues. Germline lookup yields CDR1 SEHNR and CDR2 FQNEAQ (reference sequence). V shed 4 bases and J shed 0 bases, with 9 bases lying between them. The CDR3 DNA reads as TGTGCCAGCAGCTCGGACATCGCGAACACCGGGGAGCTGTTTTTT. The encoded protein is CASSSDIANTGELFF.

This chain joins TRBV20-1 and TRBJ2-3; 11 bases agree with TRBD2. The CDR3 is 16 amino acids. Germline-derived CDR1 and CDR2 are DFQATT and SNEGSKA (reference sequence). J lost 6 bases, V lost 0 bases, and 8 bases had no gene match. CDR3: CSAREHLAGGYDTQYF. CDR3 nucleotides: TGCAGTGCTAGAGAACACCTAGCGGGAGGTTACGATACGCAGTATTTT.

This clonotype was detected many times. The rearrangement uses TRBV4-3 and TRBJ2-3; no clear D. V lost 0 bases and J 7 bases, leaving 14 bases between the germline ends. The CDR3 sequence is 15 residues long. In germline, CDR1 is LGHNA, CDR2 YSLEER. CDR3: CASSQEVAPSNTQYF. In DNA form, the CDR3 reads TGCGCCAGCAGCCAAGAAGTGGCCCCCAGTAATACGCAGTATTTT.

Details on this clonotype: Since a much larger clone is just one base distant, this may be a read error. The chain joins TRBV23-1 to TRBJ2-1; a possible D gene is TRBD2 (6 bases). TRBV23-1 is annotated as an ORF whose role is uncertain. The CDR3 is 17 amino acids. Trimming shortened V by 8 bases and J by 8 bases, and 28 bases separated the two germline ends. The DNA of the CDR3 is TGCGCCAGCCTTAGACTAGGACCGGGACCGATGGACGATGAGCAGTTCTTC. Translation gives CASLRLGPGPMDDEQFF.

This clonotype was seen a few times. The chain has TRBV4-2 and TRBJ1-4; D is possibly TRBD1 (5 bases). The germline V gene encodes CDR1 LGHNA and CDR2 YNFKEQ. The CDR3 loop spans 16 amino acids. The V and J ends lost 1 base and 5 bases respectively, with 14 bases between them. The CDR3 sequence: CASSQGEGGANEKLFF. In DNA, the CDR3 is TGTGCCAGCAGCCAAGGAGAAGGAGGGGCAAATGAAAAACTGTTTTTT.

The V and J genes are TRBV15 and TRBJ2-3, with TRBD2 matching over 7 bases. This CDR3 is 20 amino acids long. J gave up 4 bases and V 5 bases, and 24 bases lay outside the gene matches. Germline V gene lookup returns CDR1 LNHNV and CDR2 YYDKDF (reference sequence). CDR3: CATSGTILVVNPVLPDTQYF. CDR3 nucleotides: TGTGCCACCAGCGGGACTATACTAGTGGTGAACCCAGTTCTACCAGATACGCAGTATTTT.

The gene calls are TRBV29-1 and TRBJ2-1; D is possibly TRBD2 (6 bases). The CDR3 contains 14 residues. Germline V gene data show CDR1 as SQVTM and CDR2 as ANQGSEA. Trimming took 6 bases from V and 5 from J, leaving 17 bases between them. CDR3 sequence (DNA): TGCAGCGTATGGGACTCGGAGCCAGACAATGAGCAGTTCTTC. It specifies CSVWDSEPDNEQFF.

V usage is TRBV7-2 and J usage is TRBJ2-7; D not certain. The V end lost 4 bases, the J end lost 5 bases, and 12 bases lay between the germline ends. The CDR3 loop spans 13 amino acids. Germline V gene lookup returns CDR1 SGHTA and CDR2 FQGNSA. CDR3 residues: CASSSPQADEQYF. The CDR3 nucleotides are TGTGCCAGCAGCTCCCCCCAGGCGGACGAGCAGTACTTC.

J is TRBJ2-7 and V is TRBV27, with TRBD2 as a possible D gene (5 bases). The germline V and J ends were trimmed by 5 bases and 6 bases, with 17 bases remaining between them. Germline-derived CDR1 and CDR2 are MNHEY and SMNVEV (reference sequence). The CDR3 is 14 amino acids. CDR3 residues: CASSVRGRRGEQYF. For the CDR3, the DNA is TGTGCCAGCAGTGTTAGAGGGAGACGAGGCGAGCAGTACTTC.

This clonotype has a handful of counts. The rearrangement uses TRBV3-1 and TRBJ2-1; 10 bases map to TRBD2. This CDR3 has 16 residues. J gave up 4 bases and V 4 bases, and 7 bases lay outside the gene matches. Germline-derived CDR1 and CDR2 are LGHDT and YNNKEL (reference sequence). CDR3 nucleotides: TGTGCCAGCAGCCCCCGGACTAGCGGAACTTACAATGAGCAGTTCTTC. The encoded protein is CASSPRTSGTYNEQFF.

This clonotype was seen a few times. V gene TRBV4-3 combines with J gene TRBJ1-4, with D tentatively TRBD1 (5 bases). Germline CDR1 reads LGHNA; CDR2 reads YSLEER. The CDR3 is made up of 16 amino acids. V was shortened by 0 bases and J by 5 bases, with 13 bases between the two germline ends. CDR3 loop: CASSQDRGAGNEKLFF. The CDR3 bases are TGCGCCAGCAGCCAAGATCGGGGCGCCGGCAATGAAAAACTGTTTTTT.

The chain combines TRBV27 with TRBJ1-6; 7 bases fit TRBD1. The germline gives CDR1 MNHEY, CDR2 SMNVEV (reference sequence). The CDR3 spans 14 residues. V dropped 2 bases and J dropped 9; count of bases not matched to a gene: 4. DNA of the CDR3: TGTGCCAGCAGTTTACGACAGGGTGGTTCACCCCTCCACTTT. Protein: CASSLRQGGSPLHF.

This clonotype was observed a handful of times. V is TRBV29-1 and J is TRBJ2-3, with a possible D match to TRBD2 (7 bases). This CDR3 has 15 residues. Trimming shortened V by 7 bases and J by 2 bases, and 19 bases separated the two germline ends. Germline values: CDR1 SQVTM, CDR2 ANQGSEA. The CDR3 here is CSARRGGSPTDTQYF. In DNA form, the CDR3 reads TGCAGCGCAAGGAGGGGGGGAAGTCCCACAGATACGCAGTATTTT.

The chain recombines TRBV27 with TRBJ2-1; no clear D gene. The CDR3 has 16 amino acids. Germline lookup yields CDR1 MNHEY and CDR2 SMNVEV (reference sequence). Trimming took off 8 bases at V and 2 bases at J, with 19 bases between the two ends. The CDR3 here is CASHSGRTDPYNEQFF. In DNA form, the CDR3 reads TGTGCCAGCCATTCCGGGCGGACGGACCCCTACAATGAGCAGTTCTTC.

This clonotype was observed once. V gene TRBV2 combines with J gene TRBJ1-4, with unresolved D. CDR1 is SNHLY, CDR2 FYNNEI, per germline. This CDR3 region has 11 residues. V lost 7 bases, J lost 7 bases, and 7 bases lay in between. CDR3 coding DNA: TGTGCCAGCAACCTTTTTGAAAAACTGTTTTTT. Translation: CASNLFEKLFF.

The table lists this clonotype with many counts. This chain connects TRBV4-1 to TRBJ2-7; 7 bases align to TRBD1. The ends lost 4 bases at V and 1 base at J; junction bases unmatched: 7. In germline, CDR1 is MGHRA, CDR2 YSYEKL. The CDR3 loop spans 15 amino acids. CDR3 amino acids: CASSPSDRSSYEQYF. CDR3 DNA: TGCGCCAGCAGCCCTTCGGACAGGAGTTCCTACGAGCAGTACTTC.

This rearrangement joins TRBV20-1 to TRBJ2-7; D is ambiguous. CDR3 length: 11 residues. Germline values: CDR1 DFQATT, CDR2 SNEGSKA (reference sequence). The V end lost 8 bases, the J end lost 3 bases, and 11 bases lay between the germline ends. For the CDR3, the DNA is TGCAGTATCACACGAAACTACGAGCAGTACTTC. Translating gives CSITRNYEQYF.